This entry lists 14 T cell receptor beta chains sequenced from one sample in a study of T cells in Graves' hyperthyroidism and ophthalmopathy. TCR beta CDR3 regions were amplified from RNA. HTBI primers drove first-round RT-PCR of the TCR CDR3. Using its own MiXCR run on the multiplex PCR reads, TCRdb lists one record per CDR3 protein. Among more than 150,000 distinct CDR3 sequences, over 15% were seen once, and the ten largest hold 25% to 35%. Sequencing was performed on blood. The receptors come from a woman aged 45-65 years with Graves' hyperthyroidism.

At least ten counts were recorded for this clonotype. V usage is TRBV12-3 or TRBV12-4 and J usage is TRBJ1-5; TRBD1 might be the D (6 bases). V lost 6 bases and J lost 7, with 13 bases in between. This CDR3 has 13 amino acids. CDR3 coding DNA: TGTGCCAGCAGAATGACAGGAGACCAGCCCCAGCATTTT. It translates to CASRMTGDQPQHF.

Many counts were recorded for this clonotype. V is TRBV7-9 and J is TRBJ1-2; 9 bases are shared with TRBD1. The CDR3 spans 14 residues. Germline CDR1 is SEHNR and CDR2 is FQNEAQ (reference sequence). J was trimmed by 8 bases and V by 4 bases; bases with no gene match: 8. CDR3 sequence: CASSSRDREDGYTF. CDR3 in DNA: TGTGCCAGCAGCTCCCGGGACAGGGAGGACGGCTACACCTTC.

This clonotype was picked up many times. This CDR3 is CASSLQGGGDGYTF. CDR3 sequence (DNA): TGTGCCAGCAGCTTACAGGGAGGTGGAGATGGCTACACCTTC. V gene TRBV7-6 combines with J gene TRBJ1-2; D possibly corresponds to TRBD1 (5 bases). V lost 2 bases, J lost 6 bases, and 13 bases lay in between. Germline V lookup: CDR1 SGHVS, CDR2 FNYEAQ. The length of the CDR3 is 14 residues.

This clonotype has a count of ten or more. This chain connects TRBV5-1 to TRBJ2-1, with 8 bases matching TRBD1. Germline V gene sequence: CDR1 SGHRS, CDR2 YFSETQ. The CDR3 contains 16 residues. V gave up 2 bases and J gave up 7 bases; unmatched junction bases: 11. The DNA of the CDR3 is TGCGCCAGCAGCTTCCCTCGGACAGGGACGGGGAATGAGCAGTTCTTC. Translating gives CASSFPRTGTGNEQFF.

This clonotype was recorded at least ten times. This chain links TRBV6-1 with TRBJ2-7, with a weak D call TRBD2 (5 bases). The germline V gene has CDR1 MNHNS and CDR2 SASEGT. V lost 8 bases and J lost 4, with 9 bases in between. The CDR3 loop spans 11 amino acids. The CDR3 DNA reads TGTGCCAGCCGCCGGGATTACGAGCAGTACTTC. Its protein product is CASRRDYEQYF.

This clonotype was counted many times. This chain uses TRBV20-1 with TRBJ2-7; D gene ambiguous. CDR3 length: 17 residues. Germline V gene data show CDR1 as DFQATT and CDR2 as SNEGSKA (reference sequence). V lost 5 bases to trimming and J lost 6 bases, with 29 bases between them. The CDR3 nucleotides read TGCAGTGCTCGCAGAGGTGAGAGTGAGCGACCAAGACTCGAGCAGTACTTC. It translates to CSARRGESERPRLEQYF.

This clonotype was found a few times. The chain carries TRBV20-1 and TRBJ1-2; 10 bases are shared with TRBD1. The CDR3 spans 14 residues. Germline V gives CDR1 DFQATT, CDR2 SNEGSKA (reference sequence). The junction had 11 bases not matched to a gene; V was cut back by 6 bases and J by 7 bases. CDR3 sequence reads: CSALTGGGLGGYTF. The CDR3 nucleotides read TGCAGTGCGCTGACAGGGGGCGGGCTTGGTGGCTACACCTTC.

In this sample, this clonotype turned up many times. The V call is TRBV19, the J call TRBJ2-7; maybe TRBD1 (5 bases). Germline loops: CDR1 LNHDA, CDR2 SQIVND (reference sequence). The CDR3 runs to 14 residues. The germline V and J ends were trimmed by 5 bases and 5 bases, with 16 bases remaining between them. This CDR3 reads CASSVGVVTDEQYF. DNA for the CDR3: TGTGCCAGTAGTGTAGGGGTTGTTACGGACGAGCAGTACTTC.

This clonotype was detected many times. The rearrangement uses TRBV29-1 and TRBJ1-1, with D perhaps TRBD1 (5 bases). The CDR3 loop spans 13 amino acids. CDR1 and CDR2 from the germline V gene are SQVTM and ANQGSEA. V shed 6 bases and J shed 4 bases, with 15 bases lying between them. The DNA of the CDR3 is TGCAGCGTGCTCGGGGGTAGTGTCACTGAAGCTTTCTTT. It specifies CSVLGGSVTEAFF.

In this sample, this clonotype turned up many times. The rearrangement links TRBV6-2 or TRBV6-3 to TRBJ1-4; TRBD1 agrees at 7 bases. With 6 bases clipped from V and 6 bases from J, the junction kept 19 bases outside the gene matches. The length of the CDR3 is 18 residues. Germline V gene sequence: CDR1 MNHEY, CDR2 SVGEGT. The CDR3 is CASRVIPGQPRQDEKLFF. DNA of the CDR3: TGTGCCAGCAGAGTCATCCCGGGACAGCCACGGCAGGATGAAAAACTGTTTTTT.

This clonotype showed up many times. CDR3 coding DNA: TGTGCCAGCTCACCACGGGGAAGCACTTCCACAGATACGCAGTATTTT. Protein product: CASSPRGSTSTDTQYF. The J gene is TRBJ2-3, the V gene TRBV18, with D hard to call. V lost 1 base and J 2 bases, leaving 13 bases between the germline ends. This CDR3 spans 16 amino acids. Germline values: CDR1 KGHSH, CDR2 LQKENI.

The table lists this clonotype with many counts. The genes are TRBV7-9 and TRBJ2-5; tentatively, D is TRBD2 (5 bases). Germline values: CDR1 SEHNR, CDR2 FQNEAQ (reference sequence). CDR3 size: 15 residues. The V end was cut by 5 bases, the J end by 4 bases, with 17 bases between. The CDR3 sequence: CASSLLGEQAETQYF. CDR3 sequence (DNA): TGTGCCAGCAGCCTACTCGGGGAGCAAGCAGAGACCCAGTACTTC.

The rearrangement joins TRBV29-1 to TRBJ1-2, with 7 bases identical to TRBD1. V trimming: 7 bases; J trimming: 4 bases; junction bases outside the gene matches: 6. In germline, CDR1 is SQVTM, CDR2 ANQGSEA. This CDR3 has 12 amino acids. Here the CDR3 reads CSEEGASYGYTF. The CDR3 coding sequence is TGCAGCGAGGAGGGGGCTAGCTATGGCTACACCTTC.

The table lists this clonotype with a few counts. V usage is TRBV6-1 and J usage is TRBJ1-3; D uncertain. This CDR3 contains 18 residues. Germline CDR1 MNHNS, CDR2 SASEGT. In DNA form, the CDR3 reads TGTGCTCTGGGTAATAACGGGCCTACGCAACTTGCTGGAAACACCATATATTTT. Translation gives CALGNNGPTQLAGNTIYF.